These T cell receptor beta chains were read from a single sample in a study of control samples from healthy donors and cancer patients. Assay: immunoSEQ multiplex PCR; the TCRdb copy retains only in-frame clones and omits some. This table has 10,000 to 15,000 clones, over 75% appearing once. Input material: formalin-fixed, paraffin-embedded tissue. These TCRs come from a male donor with melanoma. CDR3s include the opening cysteine and the closing phenylalanine or tryptophan. D genes are given only for firm matches. Only some rows state a clone size, as once, few, many or a class for expanded clones.

clone_size	v_call	j_call	d_call	cdr3_nt	cdr3_aa
.	TRBV21-1	TRBJ2-1	.	TGTGCCAGCAGCAAAGCAACAGGAACCTTTGCGGATGAGCAGCTCTTC	CASSKATGTFADEQLF
.	TRBV19	TRBJ2-2	.	TGTGCCAGTAGTATTTATCCTTCCAAGCACACGAACACCGGGGAGCTGTTTTTT	CASSIYPSKHTNTGELFF
.	TRBV5-1	TRBJ2-3	.	TGCGCCAGCAGCTTGGAGACCGGTTCCACAGATACGCAGTATTTT	CASSLETGSTDTQYF
few	TRBV7-9	TRBJ1-3	.	TGTGCCAGCAGTCAACAGACTGGAAACACCATATATTTT	CASSQQTGNTIYF
.	TRBV5-8	TRBJ2-1	.	TGTGCCAGCAGCTTGGGTCGCCAGCGCCAGCAGTTCTTC	CASSLGRQRQQFF
.	TRBV4-2	TRBJ2-3	TRBD2	TGTGCCAGCAGCCCCCGAAGCGGGAGGGCTACAGATACGCAGTATTTT	CASSPRSGRATDTQYF
once	TRBV15	TRBJ2-7	.	TGTGCCACCAGCCCCCCGGGACTTACAAGCTACGAGCAGTACTTC	CATSPPGLTSYEQYF
.	TRBV3-1/TRBV3-2	TRBJ1-2	.	TGTGCCAGCAGCCAAGAAGGCATGAACTATGGCTACACCTTC	CASSQEGMNYGYTF
.	TRBV5-1	TRBJ2-1	.	TGCGCCAGCAGCTTTAGCGCGGTCTACAATGAGCAGTTCTTC	CASSFSAVYNEQFF
.	TRBV5-8	TRBJ2-4	.	TGTGCCAGCAGCTTGGGGGCTGACAGAAAGAACATTCAGTACTTC	CASSLGADRKNIQYF
.	TRBV10-3	TRBJ1-1	TRBD1	TGTGCCATCAGTGAGTCAGAAACACCGGGACAGGGTTTTGGCGCTTTCTTT	CAISESETPGQGFGAFF
.	TRBV5-6	TRBJ2-1	TRBD2	TGTGCCAGCCTGCGGAGAACTAGCGGGATACAGTACAATGAGCAGTTCTTC	CASLRRTSGIQYNEQFF
.	TRBV4-2	TRBJ1-4	.	TGTGCCAGCAGCCAAGTATCCGGTAATGAAAAACTGTTTTTT	CASSQVSGNEKLFF
few	TRBV28	TRBJ2-7	.	TGTGCCAGCAGTAAGGGTAACTACGAGCAGTACTTC	CASSKGNYEQYF
.	TRBV29-1	TRBJ1-1	.	TGCAGCGTTGCCGGAAGAACTGAAGCTTTCTTT	CSVAGRTEAFF
.	TRBV10-1	TRBJ1-6	TRBD1	TGCGCCAGCAGCGGACAGGGGGCGGGTAGTCTTGAGAATTCACCCCTCCACTTT	CASSGQGAGSLENSPLHF
.	TRBV10-3	TRBJ2-3	TRBD2	TGTGCCATCAGTGACCCGCCCGGGACTAGCGGGAGGTCAGGGTCCCTTACAATCACAGATACGCAGTATTTT	CAISDPPGTSGRSGSLTITDTQYF
.	TRBV28	TRBJ1-2	TRBD1	TGTGCCAGCAGGGGCCAGGGGGCAGGGGGCTACACCTTC	CASRGQGAGGYTF
.	TRBV18	TRBJ2-1	.	TGTGCCAGCTCACCGACCGGGACAAGGACTGGCGATGAGCAGTTCTTC	CASSPTGTRTGDEQFF
.	TRBV6-5	TRBJ1-5	.	TGTGCCACCCTAATTAGCAATCAGCCCCAGCATTTT	CATLISNQPQHF
.	TRBV11-3	TRBJ2-7	.	TGTGCCAGCAGCTTTTTGCTTAGGACTTTTTCCTACGAGCAGTACTTC	CASSFLLRTFSYEQYF
.	TRBV5-4	TRBJ2-7	.	TGTGCCAGCAGCGACAGGCGTTCCTACGAGCAGTACTTC	CASSDRRSYEQYF
.	TRBV3-1/TRBV3-2	TRBJ1-5	.	TGTGCCAGCAGCCAAGAGTACAATCAGCCCCAGCATTTT	CASSQEYNQPQHF
.	TRBV6-2/TRBV6-3	TRBJ2-1	TRBD2	TGTGCCAGCAGTTACACTGGACTAGCGGGAGACATCGAGTTCTTC	CASSYTGLAGDIEFF
.	TRBV7-9	TRBJ2-1	TRBD1	TGTGCCAGCAGCTCCGCCGGGACAGGATTTAACAATGAGCAGTTCTTC	CASSSAGTGFNNEQFF
.	TRBV4-1	TRBJ1-4	TRBD1	TGCGCCAGCAGCCAATCCGGGACAGGGAATGAAAAACTGTTTTTT	CASSQSGTGNEKLFF
few	TRBV27	TRBJ1-4	.	TGTGCCAGCAGTACCCCCGGGAGGGGTGAAAAACTGTTTTTT	CASSTPGRGEKLFF
.	TRBV4-1	TRBJ1-2	TRBD1	TGCGCCAGCAGCCAAGATCACTTGGGGACAGGGATCAGCTACACCTTC	CASSQDHLGTGISYTF
.	TRBV7-2	TRBJ2-4	TRBD2	TGTGCCAGCAGCTTACTCGCTAGCGGGGGTGGCATTCAGTACTTC	CASSLLASGGGIQYF
.	TRBV6-1	TRBJ2-1	TRBD1	TGTGCCAGCAGTGAATACGGACAGGCGGGTGATGAGCAGTTCTTC	CASSEYGQAGDEQFF
.	TRBV29-1	TRBJ1-1	.	TGCAGCGTTGAGGCAGGCTACACTGAAGCTTTCTTT	CSVEAGYTEAFF
.	TRBV5-1	TRBJ2-1	TRBD2	TGCGCCAGCAGCTTCCTAGCGGGGCAGGGTGAGCAGTTCTTC	CASSFLAGQGEQFF
once	TRBV2	TRBJ1-5	.	TGTGCCACCCGGGGGGACAAGCGTCAGCCCCAGCATTTT	CATRGDKRQPQHF
.	TRBV3-1/TRBV3-2	TRBJ2-5	TRBD2	TGTGCCAGCAGCCAAGGACTCGCGGGAGCTATTCTCGGAGAGACCCAGTACTTC	CASSQGLAGAILGETQYF
.	TRBV6-5	TRBJ1-2	TRBD1	TGTGCCAGCAGAGGACAGGGAATCTATGGCTACACCTTC	CASRGQGIYGYTF
.	TRBV19	TRBJ1-2	TRBD1	TGTGCCAGTAGGCCTGAACCGGGACAGAGAAGGACTTATGGCTACACCTTC	CASRPEPGQRRTYGYTF
.	TRBV5-1	TRBJ2-3	.	TGCGCCAGCAGCTCCGCCGCAGATACGCAGTATTTT	CASSSAADTQYF
.	TRBV5-6	TRBJ2-2	.	TGTGCCAGCCGTAGGGGGGAATACACCGGGGAGCTGTTTTTT	CASRRGEYTGELFF